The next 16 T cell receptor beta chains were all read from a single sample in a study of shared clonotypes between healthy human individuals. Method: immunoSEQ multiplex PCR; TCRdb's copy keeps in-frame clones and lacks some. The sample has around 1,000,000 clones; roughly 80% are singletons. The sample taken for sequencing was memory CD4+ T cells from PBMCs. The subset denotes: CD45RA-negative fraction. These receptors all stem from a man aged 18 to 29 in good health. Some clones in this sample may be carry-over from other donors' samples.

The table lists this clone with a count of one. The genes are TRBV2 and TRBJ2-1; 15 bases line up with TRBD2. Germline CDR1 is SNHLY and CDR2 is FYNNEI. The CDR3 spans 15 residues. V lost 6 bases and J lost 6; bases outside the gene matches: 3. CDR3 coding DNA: TGTGCCAGCAGGAGGACTAGCGGGAGGGTCAATGAGCAGTTCTTC. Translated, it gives CASRRTSGRVNEQFF.

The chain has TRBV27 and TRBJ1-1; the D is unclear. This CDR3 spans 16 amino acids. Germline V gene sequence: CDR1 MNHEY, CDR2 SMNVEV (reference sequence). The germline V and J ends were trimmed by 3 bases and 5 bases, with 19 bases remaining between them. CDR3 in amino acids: CASSFQHPTGGTEAFF. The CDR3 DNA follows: TGTGCCAGCAGTTTTCAGCACCCAACGGGAGGGACTGAAGCTTTCTTT.

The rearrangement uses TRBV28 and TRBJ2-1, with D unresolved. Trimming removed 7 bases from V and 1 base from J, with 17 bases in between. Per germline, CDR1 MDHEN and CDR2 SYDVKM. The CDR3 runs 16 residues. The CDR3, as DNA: TGTGCCAGCAAGAGATCTGAACCAGTGTCCTACAATGAGCAGTTCTTC. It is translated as CASKRSEPVSYNEQFF.

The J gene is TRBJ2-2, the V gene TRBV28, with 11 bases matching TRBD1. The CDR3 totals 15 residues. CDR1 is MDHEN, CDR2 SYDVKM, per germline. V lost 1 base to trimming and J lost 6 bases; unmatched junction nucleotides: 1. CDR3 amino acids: CASSLLGQGAGELFF. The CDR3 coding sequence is TGTGCCAGCAGTTTATTGGGACAGGGGGCCGGGGAGCTGTTTTTT.

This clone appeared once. CDR3 loop: CASSQDTGPNTEAFF. CDR3 sequence (DNA): TGCGCCAGCAGCCAAGATACAGGCCCCAACACTGAAGCTTTCTTT. The chain recombines TRBV4-3 with TRBJ1-1; TRBD1 is a possible D gene (5 bases). Germline assignment: CDR1 LGHNA and CDR2 YSLEER. The CDR3 has 15 amino acids. V was trimmed by 0 bases and J by 2 bases, leaving 10 bases between them.

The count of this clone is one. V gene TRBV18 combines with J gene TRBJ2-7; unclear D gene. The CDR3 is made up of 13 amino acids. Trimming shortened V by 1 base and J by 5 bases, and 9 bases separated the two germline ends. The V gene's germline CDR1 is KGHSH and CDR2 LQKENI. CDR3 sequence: CASSPLTGDEQYF. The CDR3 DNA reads TGTGCCAGCTCACCACTAACGGGCGACGAGCAGTACTTC.

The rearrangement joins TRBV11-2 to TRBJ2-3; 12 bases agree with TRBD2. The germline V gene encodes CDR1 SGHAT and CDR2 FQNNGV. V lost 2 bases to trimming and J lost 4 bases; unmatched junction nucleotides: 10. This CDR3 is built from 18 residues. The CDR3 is CASSLQSWTSGTPDTQYF. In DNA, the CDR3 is TGTGCCAGCAGCTTACAATCTTGGACTAGCGGGACCCCAGATACGCAGTATTTT.

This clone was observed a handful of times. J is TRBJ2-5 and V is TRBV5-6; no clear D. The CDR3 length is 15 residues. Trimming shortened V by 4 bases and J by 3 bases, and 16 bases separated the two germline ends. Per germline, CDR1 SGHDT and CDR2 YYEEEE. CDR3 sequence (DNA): TGTGCCAGCAGCCCGGTCTGGGCGCGAGAAGAGACCCAGTACTTC. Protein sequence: CASSPVWAREETQYF.

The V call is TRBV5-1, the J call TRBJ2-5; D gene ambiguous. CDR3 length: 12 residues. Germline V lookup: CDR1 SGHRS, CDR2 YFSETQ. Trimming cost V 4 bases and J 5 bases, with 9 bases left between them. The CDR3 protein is CASSKDGETQYF. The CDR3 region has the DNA TGCGCCAGCAGCAAGGATGGCGAGACCCAGTACTTC.

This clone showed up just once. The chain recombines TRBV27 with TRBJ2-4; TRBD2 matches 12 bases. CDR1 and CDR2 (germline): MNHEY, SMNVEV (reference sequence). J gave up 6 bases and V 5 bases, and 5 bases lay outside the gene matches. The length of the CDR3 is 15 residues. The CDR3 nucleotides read TGTGCCAGCAGTGCAAGGACTAGCGGGACAAACATTCAGTACTTC. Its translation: CASSARTSGTNIQYF.

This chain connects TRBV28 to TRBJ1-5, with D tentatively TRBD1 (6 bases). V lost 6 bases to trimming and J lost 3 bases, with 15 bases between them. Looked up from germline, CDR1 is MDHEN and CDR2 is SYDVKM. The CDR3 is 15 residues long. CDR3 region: CASRGRGIINQPQHF. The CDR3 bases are TGTGCCAGCAGGGGGAGGGGGATCATCAATCAGCCCCAGCATTTT. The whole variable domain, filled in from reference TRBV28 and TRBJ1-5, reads DVKVTQSSRYLVKRTGEKVFLECVQDMDHENMFWYRQDPGLGLRLIYFSYDVKMKEKGDIPEGYSVSREKKERFSLILESASTNQTSMYLCASRGRGIINQPQHFGDGTRLSIL.

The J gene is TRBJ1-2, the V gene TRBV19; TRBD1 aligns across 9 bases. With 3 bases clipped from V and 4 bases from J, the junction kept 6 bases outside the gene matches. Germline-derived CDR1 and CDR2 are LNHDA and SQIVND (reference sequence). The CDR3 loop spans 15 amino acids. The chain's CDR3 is CASSIAGTGFYGYTF. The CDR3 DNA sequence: TGTGCCAGTAGTATTGCCGGGACAGGGTTCTATGGCTACACCTTC.

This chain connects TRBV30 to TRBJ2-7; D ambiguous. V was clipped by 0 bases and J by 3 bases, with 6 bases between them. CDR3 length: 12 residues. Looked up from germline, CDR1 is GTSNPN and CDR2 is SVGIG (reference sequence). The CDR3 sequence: CAWSVGVYEQYF. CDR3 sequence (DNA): TGTGCCTGGAGTGTCGGAGTCTACGAGCAGTACTTC.

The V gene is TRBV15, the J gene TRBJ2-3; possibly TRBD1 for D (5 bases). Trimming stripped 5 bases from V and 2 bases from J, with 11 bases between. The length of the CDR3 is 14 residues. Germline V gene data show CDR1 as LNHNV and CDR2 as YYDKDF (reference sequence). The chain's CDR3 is CATSPDMYTDTQYF. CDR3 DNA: TGTGCCACCAGCCCGGACATGTACACAGATACGCAGTATTTT.

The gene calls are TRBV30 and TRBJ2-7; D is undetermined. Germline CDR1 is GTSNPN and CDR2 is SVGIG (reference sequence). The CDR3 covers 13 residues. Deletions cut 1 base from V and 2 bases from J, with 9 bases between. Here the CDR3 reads CAWSERSAYEQYF. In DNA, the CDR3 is TGTGCCTGGAGTGAAAGGTCCGCCTACGAGCAGTACTTC.

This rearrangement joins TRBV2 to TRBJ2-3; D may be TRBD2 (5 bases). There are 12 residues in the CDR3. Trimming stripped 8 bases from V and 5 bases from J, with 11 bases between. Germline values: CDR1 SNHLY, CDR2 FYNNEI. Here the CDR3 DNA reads TGTGCCAGCTCACTAGGCGGAGATACGCAGTATTTT. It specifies CASSLGGDTQYF.